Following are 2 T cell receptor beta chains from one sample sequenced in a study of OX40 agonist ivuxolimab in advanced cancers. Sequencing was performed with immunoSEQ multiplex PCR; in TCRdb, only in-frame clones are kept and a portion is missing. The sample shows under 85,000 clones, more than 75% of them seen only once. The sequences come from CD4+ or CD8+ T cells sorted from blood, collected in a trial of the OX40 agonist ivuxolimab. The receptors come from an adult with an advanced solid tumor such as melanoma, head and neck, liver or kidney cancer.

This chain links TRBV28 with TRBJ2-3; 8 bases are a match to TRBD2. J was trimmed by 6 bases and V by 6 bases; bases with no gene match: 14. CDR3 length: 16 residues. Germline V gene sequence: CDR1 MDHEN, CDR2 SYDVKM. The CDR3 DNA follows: TGTGCCAGCAGCCATAAGGGAGCGGGAGTAAGGGATACGCAGTATTTT. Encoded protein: CASSHKGAGVRDTQYF.

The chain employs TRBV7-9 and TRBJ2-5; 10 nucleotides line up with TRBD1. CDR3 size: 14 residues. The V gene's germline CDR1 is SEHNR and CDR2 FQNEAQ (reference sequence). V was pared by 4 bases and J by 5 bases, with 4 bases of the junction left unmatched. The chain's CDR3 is CASSSGTGVETQYF. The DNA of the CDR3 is TGTGCCAGCAGCTCCGGGACAGGGGTCGAGACCCAGTACTTC.